These T cell receptor beta chains were read from a single sample in a study of cytomegalovirus exposure and HLA in healthy donors. Only in-frame clones appear in the TCRdb table, and some are missing; sequencing was by immunoSEQ multiplex PCR. The data show 100,000 to 150,000 clones, roughly 66% seen once. The sample comprised PBMCs. These receptors were taken from a man in his late teens or twenties in good health and CMV-seronegative. The CDR3 runs from the conserved cysteine through the conserved F or W. D genes are given only for firm matches. For some rows the clone size is stated as once, few or many, or as a class when expanded; others skip it.

clone size: -; V gene: TRBV5-8; D gene: -; J gene: TRBJ2-7; CDR3 DNA: TGTGCCAGCAGCTTTCAACCGACAGCCTTCTACGAGCAGTACTTC; CDR3 protein: CASSFQPTAFYEQYF
clone size: -; V gene: TRBV6-5; D gene: TRBD2; J gene: TRBJ2-2; CDR3 DNA: TGTGCCAGCAGTTACTCGACTAGCCGTAGCACCGGGGAGCTGTTTTTT; CDR3 protein: CASSYSTSRSTGELFF
clone size: -; V gene: TRBV27; D gene: -; J gene: TRBJ1-4; CDR3 DNA: TGTGCCAGCAGTACAGGGAATTATAATGAAAAACTGTTTTTT; CDR3 protein: CASSTGNYNEKLFF
clone size: -; V gene: TRBV10-3; D gene: -; J gene: TRBJ2-7; CDR3 DNA: TGTGCCATCAGTGAGGCGGCTTCCTACGAGCAGTACTTC; CDR3 protein: CAISEAASYEQYF
clone size: -; V gene: TRBV2; D gene: TRBD1; J gene: TRBJ2-5; CDR3 DNA: TGTGCCAGCAGGGGGGACAGGGGAGAGACCCAGTACTTC; CDR3 protein: CASRGDRGETQYF
clone size: -; V gene: TRBV14; D gene: -; J gene: TRBJ2-1; CDR3 DNA: TGTGCCAGCAGCCAAGATTGGACAGCCCTTTACAATGAGCAGTTCTTC; CDR3 protein: CASSQDWTALYNEQFF
clone size: -; V gene: TRBV6-5; D gene: TRBD1; J gene: TRBJ2-2; CDR3 DNA: TGTGCCAGCAGTTATAGCCAGGGGGCAAGCGGGGAGCTGTTTTTT; CDR3 protein: CASSYSQGASGELFF
clone size: -; V gene: TRBV4-3; D gene: -; J gene: TRBJ1-2; CDR3 DNA: TGCGCCAGCAGCCCACGGAGTATGTACTATGGCTACACCTTC; CDR3 protein: CASSPRSMYYGYTF
clone size: few; V gene: TRBV9; D gene: TRBD1; J gene: TRBJ2-5; CDR3 DNA: TGTGCCAGCAGCACACTTCGGACAGGAGGAGAGACCCAGTACTTC; CDR3 protein: CASSTLRTGGETQYF
clone size: -; V gene: TRBV27; D gene: TRBD1; J gene: TRBJ2-7; CDR3 DNA: TGTGCCAGCAGTAGCTACAGGGGGCTCGAGCAGTACTTC; CDR3 protein: CASSSYRGLEQYF
clone size: -; V gene: TRBV9; D gene: -; J gene: TRBJ2-3; CDR3 DNA: TGTGCCAGCAGCGTAGGCGGCAGCACAGATACGCAGTATTTT; CDR3 protein: CASSVGGSTDTQYF
clone size: few; V gene: TRBV7-9; D gene: TRBD1; J gene: TRBJ1-2; CDR3 DNA: TGTGCCAGCAGCTTAGCAGACAGGGTTAACTATGGCTACACCTTC; CDR3 protein: CASSLADRVNYGYTF
clone size: few; V gene: TRBV6-5; D gene: -; J gene: TRBJ1-3; CDR3 DNA: TGTGCCAAGACCAGTAAAGGCAAAATCGCGGACACCATATATTTT; CDR3 protein: CAKTSKGKIADTIYF
clone size: -; V gene: TRBV6-5; D gene: TRBD1; J gene: TRBJ2-7; CDR3 DNA: TGTGCCAGCCTTGGTGGACAGGGTAGACGCGAGCAGTACTTC; CDR3 protein: CASLGGQGRREQYF
clone size: once; V gene: TRBV2; D gene: TRBD2; J gene: TRBJ2-7; CDR3 DNA: TGTGCCAGCAGAGCGGGACTAGCGGTCTCCTACGAGCAGTACTTC; CDR3 protein: CASRAGLAVSYEQYF
clone size: -; V gene: TRBV30; D gene: TRBD2; J gene: TRBJ2-7; CDR3 DNA: TGTGCCTGGACGCAGACTAGCGGGAGACGGAAGTACTTC; CDR3 protein: CAWTQTSGRRKYF
clone size: -; V gene: TRBV2; D gene: TRBD2; J gene: TRBJ2-3; CDR3 DNA: TGTGCCAGCAGAGAGACTAGCGGGAGCACAGATACGCAGTATTTT; CDR3 protein: CASRETSGSTDTQYF
clone size: -; V gene: TRBV28; D gene: -; J gene: TRBJ1-1; CDR3 DNA: TGTGCCAGCAGTTTTAGCAGGGGCACTGAAGCTTTCTTT; CDR3 protein: CASSFSRGTEAFF
clone size: -; V gene: TRBV19; D gene: -; J gene: TRBJ2-7; CDR3 DNA: TGTGCCAGTAGTACCGGACTATCCTACGAGCAGTACTTC; CDR3 protein: CASSTGLSYEQYF
clone size: -; V gene: TRBV15; D gene: -; J gene: TRBJ1-2; CDR3 DNA: TGTGCCACCAGCAGAGTCGCAGGGAACTATGGCTACACCTTC; CDR3 protein: CATSRVAGNYGYTF
clone size: -; V gene: TRBV5-6; D gene: TRBD2; J gene: TRBJ2-7; CDR3 DNA: TGTGCCAGCAGACCTCGTGGACTAGCGGGAGTTTACGAGCAGTACTTC; CDR3 protein: CASRPRGLAGVYEQYF
clone size: few; V gene: TRBV20-1; D gene: -; J gene: TRBJ2-7; CDR3 DNA: TGCAGTGCTAGCGATCGGGGCGAGCAGTACTTC; CDR3 protein: CSASDRGEQYF
clone size: -; V gene: TRBV19; D gene: TRBD1; J gene: TRBJ1-6; CDR3 DNA: TGTGCCGTTAAGGACAGGGGGCAATCACCCCTCCACTTT; CDR3 protein: CAVKDRGQSPLHF
clone size: few; V gene: TRBV29-1; D gene: -; J gene: TRBJ2-1; CDR3 DNA: TGCAGCGCCCAACTAGGTCGTGAGCAGTTCTTC; CDR3 protein: CSAQLGREQFF
clone size: -; V gene: TRBV19; D gene: -; J gene: TRBJ2-5; CDR3 DNA: TGTGCCAGTAGTAGCTCTGGGGGCAAGGTGGGGGTTCAAGAGACCCAGTACTTC; CDR3 protein: CASSSSGGKVGVQETQYF
clone size: once; V gene: TRBV27; D gene: TRBD1; J gene: TRBJ1-5; CDR3 DNA: TGTGCCAGCAGTTTCAGGGGGCGAGGGGATCAGCCCCAGCATTTT; CDR3 protein: CASSFRGRGDQPQHF
clone size: few; V gene: TRBV4-2; D gene: TRBD1; J gene: TRBJ1-2; CDR3 DNA: TGTGCCAGCAGCCATGAGAGGGGGACAGGACACTATGGCTACACCTTC; CDR3 protein: CASSHERGTGHYGYTF
clone size: -; V gene: TRBV6-6; D gene: -; J gene: TRBJ2-2; CDR3 DNA: TGTGCCAGCAACAGGAGGGGTGTAGGGGAGCTGTTTTTT; CDR3 protein: CASNRRGVGELFF
clone size: -; V gene: TRBV19; D gene: TRBD1; J gene: TRBJ1-2; CDR3 DNA: TGTGCCAGTAGTACCACGGACAGGTTTGAGAATGGCTACACCTTC; CDR3 protein: CASSTTDRFENGYTF
clone size: -; V gene: TRBV28; D gene: -; J gene: TRBJ2-3; CDR3 DNA: TGTGCCAGCAGTTTAGTTCCAGGGGCCGGCACAGATACGCAGTATTTT; CDR3 protein: CASSLVPGAGTDTQYF
clone size: -; V gene: TRBV5-4; D gene: -; J gene: TRBJ1-1; CDR3 DNA: TGTGCCAGCAGCTCCCGCGGAGTGAACACTGAAGCTTTCTTT; CDR3 protein: CASSSRGVNTEAFF
clone size: many; V gene: TRBV4-2; D gene: TRBD2; J gene: TRBJ2-1; CDR3 DNA: TGTGCCAGCGCCATAGCGGGAGCGGAAAATGAGCAGTTCTTC; CDR3 protein: CASAIAGAENEQFF
clone size: -; V gene: TRBV28; D gene: TRBD1; J gene: TRBJ1-2; CDR3 DNA: TGTGCCAGCAAAATACAGGGGTGGAGGAACTATGGCTACACCTTC; CDR3 protein: CASKIQGWRNYGYTF